The clone carrying this TCR beta chain is labeled as large. What it recognizes is unknown. Assay used: immunoSEQ multiplex PCR; TCRdb lists only in-frame clones, some missing. The profile covers approximately 21,000 clones, with more than 80% appearing a single time and more than 3.5% taken by the ten largest. This sample stems from a study of somatic mutations in cytotoxic T cells in rheumatoid arthritis. Study-wide context: Flow cytometry sorted some V beta antibody-stained T-cell populations to nearly 100% purity, V beta1+ cells among them being sequenced for TCRB.

This CDR3 has 15 residues. CDR1 and CDR2 from the germline V gene are LNHDA and SQIVND (reference sequence). V lost 1 base, J lost 0 bases, and 10 bases lay in between. Whole-study findings and limits: Expanded CD8+ clones had unknown antigen targets. In rheumatoid arthritis patients, the slight underrepresentation of TRBV07 was not adjusted for multiple comparisons.

The sample taken for sequencing was CD8+ T cells sorted from blood. The chain joins TRBV19 to TRBJ2-7; weak D call: TRBD2 (5 bases). The sequence was obtained from an adult with rheumatoid arthritis. CDR3 sequence reads: CASSIVDGDSYEQYF. The CDR3 DNA reads as TGTGCCAGTAGTATAGTAGACGGGGACTCCTACGAGCAGTACTTC. Full variable domain (rest looked up from reference TRBV19 and TRBJ2-7): DGGITQSPKYLFRKEGQNVTLSCEQNLNHDAMYWYRQDPGQGLRLIYYSQIVNDFQKGDIAEGYSVSREKKESFPLTVTSAQKNPTAFYLCASSIVDGDSYEQYFGPGTRLTVT.